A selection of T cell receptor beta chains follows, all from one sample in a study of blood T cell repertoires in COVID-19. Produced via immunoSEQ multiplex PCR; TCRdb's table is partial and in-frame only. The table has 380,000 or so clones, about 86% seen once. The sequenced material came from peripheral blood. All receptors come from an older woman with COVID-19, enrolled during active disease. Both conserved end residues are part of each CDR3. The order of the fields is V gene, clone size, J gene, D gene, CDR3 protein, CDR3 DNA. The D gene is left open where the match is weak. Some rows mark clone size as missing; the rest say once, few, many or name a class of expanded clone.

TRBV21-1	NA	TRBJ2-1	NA	CASSKTRTGLSSYNEQFF	TGTGCCAGCAGCAAAACCCGGACAGGGTTAAGCTCCTACAATGAGCAGTTCTTC
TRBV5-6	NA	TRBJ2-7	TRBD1	CASSPGQGSYEQYF	TGTGCCAGCAGCCCCGGACAGGGCAGCTACGAGCAGTACTTC
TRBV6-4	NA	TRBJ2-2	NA	CASSDPAGELFF	TGTGCCAGCAGTGACCCGGCCGGGGAGCTGTTTTTT
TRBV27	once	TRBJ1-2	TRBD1	CASSRQGGSNYGYTF	TGTGCCAGCAGTCGACAGGGGGGATCTAACTATGGCTACACCTTC
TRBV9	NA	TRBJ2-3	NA	CASSVGTGRTDTQYF	TGTGCCAGCAGCGTAGGAACAGGGCGCACAGATACGCAGTATTTT
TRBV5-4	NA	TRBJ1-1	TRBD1	CASSLGGKNTEAFF	TGTGCCAGCAGCTTAGGGGGCAAGAACACTGAAGCTTTCTTT
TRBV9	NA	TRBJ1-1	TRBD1	CASSVRTGTEAFF	TGTGCCAGCAGCGTGCGGACAGGGACTGAAGCTTTCTTT
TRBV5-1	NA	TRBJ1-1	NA	CASSSRGGSGIEAFF	TGCGCCAGCAGCTCCCGAGGGGGATCGGGGATTGAAGCTTTCTTT
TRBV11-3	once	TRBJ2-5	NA	CASRSWRGQQETQYF	TGTGCCAGCAGAAGTTGGAGGGGTCAGCAAGAGACCCAGTACTTC
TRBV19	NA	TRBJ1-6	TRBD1	CASNGQGYNSPLHF	TGTGCCAGTAACGGACAGGGTTATAATTCACCCCTCCACTTT
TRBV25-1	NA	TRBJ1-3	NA	CASSEVLTTSGNTIYF	TGTGCCAGCAGTGAAGTACTAACAACTTCTGGAAACACCATATATTTT
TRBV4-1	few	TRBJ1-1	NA	CASSQPGYMNTEAFF	TGCGCCAGCAGCCAGCCGGGATACATGAACACTGAAGCTTTCTTT
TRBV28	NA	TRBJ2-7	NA	CASSLLGRNYEQYF	TGTGCCAGCAGTTTATTGGGCCGGAACTACGAGCAGTACTTC
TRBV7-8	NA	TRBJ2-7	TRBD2	CASSGGLAGSSYEQYF	TGTGCCAGCAGCGGGGGACTAGCGGGTTCTTCCTACGAGCAGTACTTC
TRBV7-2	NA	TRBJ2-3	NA	CASSLRTARQYF	TGTGCCAGCAGCCTAAGGACAGCTAGGCAGTATTTT
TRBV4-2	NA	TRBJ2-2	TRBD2	CASSQGTRPGELFF	TGTGCCAGCAGCCAGGGGACTAGGCCCGGGGAGCTGTTTTTT
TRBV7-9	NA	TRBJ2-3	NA	CASSFSQGTDTQYF	TGTGCCAGCAGCTTTTCACAGGGCACAGATACGCAGTATTTT
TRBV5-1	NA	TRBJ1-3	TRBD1	CASSLLVGTAAGNTIYF	TGCGCCAGCAGCCTCTTAGTAGGGACAGCGGCTGGAAACACCATATATTTT
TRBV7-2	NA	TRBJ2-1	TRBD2	CASSLAVTSVIKNSYNEQFF	TGTGCCAGCAGCTTAGCCGTGACTAGCGTAATTAAGAACTCCTACAATGAGCAGTTCTTC
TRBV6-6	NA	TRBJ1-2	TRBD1	CASSSTGGDYGYTF	TGTGCCAGCAGTTCGACAGGGGGCGACTATGGCTACACCTTC
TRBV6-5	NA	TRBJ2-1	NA	CASGRGPSSYNEQFF	TGTGCCAGCGGAAGGGGCCCAAGCTCCTACAATGAGCAGTTCTTC
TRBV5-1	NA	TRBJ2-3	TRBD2	CASSLWTSGGAAGTDTQYF	TGCGCCAGCAGCCTTTGGACTAGCGGGGGGGCCGCGGGCACAGATACGCAGTATTTT
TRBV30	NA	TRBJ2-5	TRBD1	CAWSGQGQETQYF	TGTGCCTGGAGTGGACAGGGGCAAGAGACCCAGTACTTC
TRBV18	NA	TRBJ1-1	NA	CASSPPGLDRHTEAFF	TGTGCCAGCTCACCACCAGGGCTGGACAGACACACTGAAGCTTTCTTT
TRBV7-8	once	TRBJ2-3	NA	CASSLEGRVADTQYF	TGTGCCAGCAGCTTAGAAGGCAGGGTAGCAGATACGCAGTATTTT
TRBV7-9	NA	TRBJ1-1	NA	CASSPGTEAFF	TGTGCCAGCAGCCCAGGCACTGAAGCTTTCTTT
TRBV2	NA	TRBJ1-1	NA	CASSEAGHTEAFF	TGTGCCAGCAGTGAGGCAGGGCACACTGAAGCTTTCTTT
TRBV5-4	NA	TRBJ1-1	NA	CASSFGGREEAFF	TGTGCCAGCAGCTTTGGGGGCAGGGAGGAAGCTTTCTTT
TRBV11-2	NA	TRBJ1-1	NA	CASSLSAGVGINAEAFF	TGTGCCAGCAGCTTATCCGCAGGGGTGGGGATTAACGCTGAAGCTTTCTTT
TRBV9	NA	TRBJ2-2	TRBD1	CASSPRTGLGTGELFF	TGTGCCAGCAGCCCCCGGACAGGGTTGGGAACCGGGGAGCTGTTTTTT
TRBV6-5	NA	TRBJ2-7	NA	CASGGMEGEQYF	TGTGCCAGCGGAGGGATGGAGGGCGAGCAGTACTTC
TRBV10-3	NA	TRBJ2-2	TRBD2	CAIPKGLGDTGELFF	TGTGCCATCCCTAAAGGACTAGGAGACACCGGGGAGCTGTTTTTT
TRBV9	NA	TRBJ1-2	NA	CASSVAGQYGYTF	TGTGCCAGCAGCGTAGCTGGACAGTATGGCTACACCTTC
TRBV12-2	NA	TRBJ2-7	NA	CASRLTPLANRGDYEQYF	TGTGCAAGTCGCTTAACCCCCCTTGCAAACAGGGGAGACTACGAGCAGTACTTC
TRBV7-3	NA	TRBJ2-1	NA	CASGPGVSYNEQFF	TGTGCCAGCGGACCAGGGGTCTCCTACAATGAGCAGTTCTTC
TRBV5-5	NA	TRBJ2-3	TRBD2	CASSLATLAGVDTQYF	TGTGCCAGCAGCTTGGCCACACTAGCGGGGGTAGATACGCAGTATTTT
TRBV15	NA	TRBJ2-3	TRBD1	CATSRDDIYGTDTDTQYF	TGTGCCACCAGCAGGGATGACATCTATGGGACAGACACAGATACGCAGTATTTT
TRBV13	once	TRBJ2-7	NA	CASSATTRVEQYF	TGTGCCAGCAGCGCTACGACCCGGGTCGAGCAGTACTTC
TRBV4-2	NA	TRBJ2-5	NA	CASSQDMTTQYF	TGTGCCAGCAGCCAAGATATGACTACCCAGTACTTC
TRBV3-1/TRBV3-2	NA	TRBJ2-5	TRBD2	CASSQALAGAQETQYF	TGTGCCAGCAGCCAAGCCCTAGCGGGGGCGCAAGAGACCCAGTACTTC
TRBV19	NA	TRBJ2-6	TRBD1	CASSTRRDRGANVLTF	TGTGCCAGTAGTACCAGAAGGGACAGGGGTGCCAACGTCCTGACTTTC
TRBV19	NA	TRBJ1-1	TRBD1	CASSIGTGNTEAFF	TGTGCCAGTAGTATCGGGACAGGGAACACTGAAGCTTTCTTT
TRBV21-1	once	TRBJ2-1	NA	CASSSEAGDGEQFF	TGTGCCAGCAGCTCCGAAGCAGGGGATGGTGAGCAGTTCTTC